This T cell receptor (beta chain) emerged from a study of blood T cell repertoires in COVID-19 (dated by TCRdb to between 2020 and 2021). Concerning the study at large: Samples from collaborators originated in the United States, Italy and Spain and spanned both the acute and convalescent phases of COVID-19. The material from the prospective study consisted of cDNA or gDNA derived from T cells, B-cell-depleted T cells, or PBMCs. Deeply sampled blood TCRbeta repertoires from subjects exposed to, actively infected with, or recovered from COVID-19 were included in the dataset. The repertoires were released in a freely available public database meant as a resource for research on the immune response to SARS-CoV-2. Samples were obtained from the ongoing ImmuneRACE study (first 160 participants) and from over 1,000 subjects provided by 6 global collaborators. A de-identified subject ID, COVID-19 status, age in years and sex were almost always included in the sample metadata. Where available, HLA class I and class II types were taken from metadata supplied by the sample provider and were not determined by assay-based typing. The research as a whole found: The quantity of clinical and demographic metadata differed by source and by participant and was supplied without curation.

Worth noting for this clone: This receptor's antigen is unknown. No base qualities exist here, and no much larger clone lies one base off it.

Enrolling through a virtual design, the prospective study's participants ranged in age from roughly 18 to 100 years and lived across 24 United States geographic areas. Cohort assignment in the prospective study relied on participant-reported clinical history from a screening survey and a study questionnaire. Mobile phlebotomists in the prospective study collected whole blood, serum and a nasopharyngeal or oropharyngeal swab from every participant. Additional blood draws and questionnaires over a roughly two-month period could optionally be provided by prospective study participants. Before DNA extraction, prospective study blood samples were shipped either frozen or at room temperature. V was cut back by 2 bases and J by 6 bases, leaving a gap of 16 bases between them. CDR1 and CDR2 (WSHSY, SAAADI) derive from the germline V gene. There are 15 amino acids in the CDR3, from cysteine to phenylalanine inclusive. Of all the DNA, just the CDR3 is kept, 45 bases in frame from base 1.

The immunoSEQ Assay, a bias-controlled multiplex PCR, was used to amplify TCRbeta CDR3 regions from genomic DNA. In the original analysis: The number of nucleated cells in each sample was estimated from the amplification of reference gene primers within the assay. To quantify the absolute abundance of each unique TCRbeta CDR3 rearrangement, sequence reads were collapsed and filtered. Productive Simpson clonality was computed per sample as the square root of Simpson's diversity index over productive rearrangements. The immuneACCESS repertoire file appears here via TCRdb, limited to in-frame rearrangements. These files lack a portion of the clones; in checked studies, under half of the deficit traces to unresolved V genes, and the cause of the others is not known. Clonal size and the V and J genes are those of that table, whereas D and trimming came from the DNA. This sample has around 280,000 clones in its table, and roughly 89% of those were observed once. The ten largest clones capture about 1.8% of the sample.

This clonotype was sampled from a young woman with acute COVID-19. Sequenced input: PBMCs or T cells enriched from blood (not recorded which). The chain uses TRBV10-2 and TRBJ1-2, with no D gene named confidently. Read as DNA, the sequence is TGCGCCAGCAGTGAGCGATGGGGAATCGGGGATGGCTACACCTTC. Its protein product is CASSERWGIGDGYTF.